Sequencing of this TCR beta chain was carried out in a study of graft-versus-host responses after intestinal transplantation. The wider study: The transplants performed in recipients were multivisceral, liver-intestinal, or isolated intestinal.

In the case of this clone: Its antigen remains unknown.

Assay: immunoSEQ multiplex PCR; the TCRdb copy retains only in-frame clones and omits some. This sample has 70,000 to 95,000 clones, with 90% found just once. The sequencing here drew on unstimulated CD4+ T cells sorted from spleen or lymph node cells, taken before intestinal transplant. This receptor was obtained from a human donor who received an intestinal transplant.

CDR3 sequence (DNA): TGTGCCACCAGCAGAGATAGAGGGGGCGCCGCCTATGGCTACACCTTC. Amino acid sequence: CATSRDRGGAAYGYTF. J is TRBJ1-2 and V is TRBV15, with 7 bases identical to TRBD1. The CDR3 consists of 16 residues. Per germline, CDR1 LNHNV and CDR2 YYDKDF (reference sequence). Losses at the gene ends were 0 bases for V and 4 bases for J; bases not matched to a gene: 8. Looking up the rest from reference TRBV15 and TRBJ1-2 gives the full variable domain: DAMVIQNPRYQVTQFGKPVTLSCSQTLNHNVMYWYQQKSSQAPKLLFHYYDKDFNNEADTPDNFQSRRPNTSFCFLDIRSPGLGDTAMYLCATSRDRGGAAYGYTFGSGTRLTVV.